Shown below are 13 T cell receptor beta chains from a single sample sequenced in a study of T cells in Graves' hyperthyroidism and ophthalmopathy (dated by TCRdb to between 2019 and 2020). Library preparation used multiplex PCR. The run used an Illumina HiSeq 2000. TCR beta CDR3 regions were amplified from RNA transcripts. The first round of RT-PCR for the TCR CDR3 was performed with the HTBI primer set and the Qiagen OneStep RT-PCR kit. The raw public reads went through TCRdb reprocessing: fastp at Q25, MiXCR clone calling, in-frame beta chains kept. Merged by CDR3 protein, the rows form single entries marked with the most common genes and DNA. The sample table contains fewer than 650,000 distinct CDR3 sequences; only one count was recorded for roughly 15% of them. The top ten clones comprise around 4.5% of the sample. The specimen was blood. These receptors were taken from a woman in her forties with Graves' ophthalmopathy.

This clonotype was observed many times. The chain combines TRBV7-2 with TRBJ2-5; D gene unclear. V was shortened by 8 bases and J by 2 bases, with 12 bases between the two germline ends. Germline CDR1 SGHTA, CDR2 FQGNSA. The CDR3 spans 13 residues. CDR3 loop: CASSWTAQETQYF. Here the CDR3 DNA reads TGTGCCAGCTCCTGGACGGCTCAAGAGACCCAGTACTTC.

The CDR3 DNA reads TGTGCCACCTCTACTAGCGGGAGCGGGTACGAGCAGTACTTC. It codes for CATSTSGSGYEQYF. This chain joins TRBV6-1 and TRBJ2-7; the match to TRBD2 covers 11 bases. Germline V gene lookup returns CDR1 MNHNS and CDR2 SASEGT. The CDR3 is made up of 14 amino acids. Trimming removed 10 bases from V and 4 bases from J; junction bases left unmatched: 9.

This clonotype has a handful of counts. V and J are TRBV30 and TRBJ2-1; 10 bases are a match to TRBD2. The CDR3 contains 18 residues. V dropped 7 bases and J dropped 3; count of bases not matched to a gene: 18. From germline, CDR1 is GTSNPN and CDR2 SVGIG (reference sequence). The CDR3 region is CASSTQEASGRIYNEQFF. The CDR3 DNA reads TGTGCCTCATCGACCCAGGAAGCTAGCGGGAGAATCTACAATGAGCAGTTCTTC.

This chain connects TRBV6-2 or TRBV6-3 to TRBJ2-5, with 7 nucleotides matching TRBD1. The CDR3 length is 20 residues. Looked up from germline, CDR1 is MNHEY and CDR2 is SVGEGT. After removal of 0 bases from V and 4 bases from J, the junction contained 20 bases not matched to a gene. The CDR3 DNA reads TGTGCCAGCAGTTACTCCAGCCCGGGACAGTCCCAATCCATCTTAGAGACCCAGTACTTC. It is translated as CASSYSSPGQSQSILETQYF.

Many counts were recorded for this clonotype. This sequence joins TRBV4-1 and TRBJ2-5; TRBD1 aligns across 8 bases. Germline values: CDR1 MGHRA, CDR2 YSYEKL. Germline trimming cut 4 bases from V and 1 base from J; bases unmatched to any gene: 8. The CDR3 consists of 16 residues. CDR3 in DNA: TGCGCCAGCAGCCCGGTAAAAGGACAGGGCCAAGAGACCCAGTACTTC. This translates into CASSPVKGQGQETQYF.

This clonotype was detected only a few times. The chain joins TRBV20-1 to TRBJ2-7; 7 nucleotides match TRBD2. With V trimmed by 0 bases and J by 6 bases, 8 bases remained unmatched. The CDR3 loop spans 14 amino acids. CDR1 is DFQATT and CDR2 is SNEGSKA in the germline V gene (reference sequence). The CDR3 here is CSARDLAGVSEQYF. CDR3 nucleotide sequence: TGCAGTGCTAGAGATCTGGCGGGAGTAAGCGAGCAGTACTTC.

J is TRBJ2-7 and V is TRBV18; D uncertain. Germline CDR1 is KGHSH and CDR2 is LQKENI. CDR3 length: 13 residues. Trimming stripped 1 base from V and 7 bases from J, with 11 bases between. Here the CDR3 DNA reads TGTGCCAGCTCACCACTTAAAGGGCTTGAGCAGTACTTC. Translating it yields CASSPLKGLEQYF.

Concerning this clonotype itself: The conserved phenylalanine or tryptophan normally closing the CDR3 is absent here, so this likely arose from a read error. The chain recombines TRBV3-1 with TRBJ2-7, with 12 bases aligning to TRBD1. The CDR3 consists of 16 residues. V was pared by 4 bases and J by 4 bases, with 8 bases of the junction left unmatched. Per germline, CDR1 LGHDT and CDR2 YNNKEL (reference sequence). The CDR3 loop reads CASSPTGTGGKYEQYS. The CDR3 nucleotides are TGTGCCAGCAGCCCCACCGGGACAGGGGGCAAATACGAGCAGTACTCC.

This clonotype has only one observation. The V call is TRBV19, the J call TRBJ2-7; 8 positions agree with TRBD1. The CDR3 runs to 18 residues. The germline V gene encodes CDR1 LNHDA and CDR2 SQIVND (reference sequence). V lost 4 bases and J lost 3; bases outside the gene matches: 17. The CDR3 nucleotides read TGTGCCAGTAGTAAAACCGGGACAGGAACTTCTCGCAACTACGAGCAGTACTTC. Translating it yields CASSKTGTGTSRNYEQYF.

CDR3 loop: CASFPGRGQPQHF. DNA of the CDR3: TGTGCCAGCTTCCCGGGCCGGGGGCAGCCCCAGCATTTT. V is TRBV7-8 and J is TRBJ1-5, with D tentatively TRBD1 (5 bases). Per germline, CDR1 SGHVS and CDR2 FQNEAQ. Deletions cut 8 bases from V and 7 bases from J, with 15 bases between. CDR3 length: 13 residues.

There are many counts of this clonotype. This chain joins TRBV5-1 and TRBJ2-2, with 11 bases identical to TRBD1. The germline V gene has CDR1 SGHRS and CDR2 YFSETQ. This CDR3 region has 16 residues. V lost 4 bases to trimming and J lost 5 bases; unmatched junction nucleotides: 7. The CDR3 protein is CASSVDRGPVTGELFF. The CDR3 DNA sequence: TGCGCCAGCAGCGTGGACAGGGGGCCTGTAACCGGGGAGCTGTTTTTT.

This clonotype was counted many times. The chain carries TRBV20-1 and TRBJ2-7, with 8 bases matching TRBD1. CDR3 length: 14 residues. The germline V gene has CDR1 DFQATT and CDR2 SNEGSKA (reference sequence). J gave up 4 bases and V 0 bases, and 5 bases lay outside the gene matches. CDR3 loop: CSARDGRTGYEQYF. The CDR3 DNA sequence: TGCAGTGCTAGAGATGGTAGGACAGGGTACGAGCAGTACTTC.

This clonotype was picked up many times. This sequence joins TRBV7-6 and TRBJ2-7, with D perhaps being TRBD1 or TRBD2 (5 bases each). The CDR3 has 13 residues. Germline CDR1 SGHVS, CDR2 FNYEAQ. V gave up 6 bases and J gave up 5 bases, with 14 bases separating them. The CDR3 sequence: CASSFRDLDEQYF. CDR3 in DNA: TGTGCCAGCAGTTTTAGGGACCTCGACGAGCAGTACTTC.